The rows below give T cell receptor beta chains drawn from one sample of a study of identifying expanded T cells in peripheral blood. Libraries were prepared by immunoSEQ multiplex PCR; TCRdb keeps only in-frame clonotypes and omits some of them. Among approximately 63,000 clones, approximately 87% were seen once, and the ten largest hold 4.7%. Input material: blood. The receptors stem from a person between 18 and 70 years old in good health. The conserved cysteine and the conserved F or W are not part of the CDR3 here. A D gene is named only where the DNA matches it firmly. Size values are once, few and many counts, or a class for expanded clones, and some rows have none.

v_call	clone_size	j_call	d_call	cdr3_aa
TRBV28	.	TRBJ2-1	.	ASSLASGNYNEQF
TRBV5-1	.	TRBJ2-7	.	ASSLEQDEQY
TRBV5-6	.	TRBJ2-5	TRBD2	ASSPGLAGLAQETQY
TRBV30	.	TRBJ2-1	.	AWSRRGAGEQF
TRBV7-2	.	TRBJ1-2	TRBD1	ASSFDRVGYGYT
TRBV18	.	TRBJ2-7	.	ASSRSYEQY
TRBV4-1	once	TRBJ2-7	.	ASSQDPRGYEQY
TRBV7-3	.	TRBJ2-7	TRBD1	ASSFGQGYEQY
TRBV28	few	TRBJ1-2	.	ASSFETANYGYT
TRBV10-3	.	TRBJ1-2	.	AIRLPSRGYT
TRBV15	.	TRBJ2-5	TRBD1	ATSRDLPGQQETQY
TRBV11-2	.	TRBJ1-1	.	ASSLGGEGNEAF
TRBV27	.	TRBJ2-1	.	ASSLQALSSYNEQF
TRBV9	.	TRBJ1-2	.	ASSADSYGYT
TRBV7-2	.	TRBJ1-5	.	ASSLLGVAGEPQH
TRBV10-2	.	TRBJ1-1	.	ASSERVIEAF
TRBV5-4	.	TRBJ1-2	.	ASSLANLGTADGYT
TRBV11-2	.	TRBJ2-7	TRBD2	ASSSSPGLAGGKSHEQY
TRBV2	once	TRBJ1-3	TRBD1	ASSAGTGFGNTIY
TRBV5-4	.	TRBJ2-1	TRBD2	ASSPGASGIHNEQF
TRBV5-1	.	TRBJ2-1	TRBD2	ASSLTPSGRANEQF
TRBV2	.	TRBJ1-2	.	ASSERLVWRSLYGYT
TRBV5-1	once	TRBJ1-1	.	ASSLVGARNTEAF
TRBV5-1	.	TRBJ2-3	.	ASSVDGYTDTQY
TRBV28	few	TRBJ1-5	.	ASSFRGIQPQH
TRBV4-2	.	TRBJ2-3	.	ASSLRDPRDTQY
TRBV19	.	TRBJ2-1	.	ASSTRTGPEQF
TRBV7-3	few	TRBJ1-6	TRBD1	ASRTGGNSPLH